This is a list of T cell receptor beta chains from one sample in a study of beta chain features in type 1 diabetes. The table came from immunoSEQ multiplex PCR; TCRdb's copy has only in-frame clones and leaves some out. The top ten clones hold 1.3% of a sample with some 150,000 clones, roughly an eighth of them seen once. The specimen was central memory CD4+ T cells from blood. The receptors come from a man between 18 and 35 years old with type 1 diabetes. The CDR3 runs from the conserved cysteine through the conserved F or W. A D gene is named only where the DNA matches it firmly. Clone size, where shown, is once, few, many, or a class for clones that have expanded.

>TRBJ1-1|TRBD1|TRBV9|few|14
CASSATGVGTEAFF
TGTGCCAGCAGCGCTACAGGGGTAGGCACTGAAGCTTTCTTT
>TRBJ1-5|-|TRBV5-1|few|15
CASSLGDSSNQPQHF
TGCGCCAGCAGCTTGGGCGACAGCAGCAATCAGCCCCAGCATTTT
>TRBJ2-2|TRBD1|TRBV14|-|16
CASSQADRGNTGELFF
TGTGCCAGCAGCCAAGCCGACAGGGGGAACACCGGGGAGCTGTTTTTT
>TRBJ2-7|-|TRBV30|few|13
CAWTGLTTYEQYF
TGTGCCTGGACCGGCCTGACAACCTACGAGCAGTACTTC
>TRBJ2-1|-|TRBV11-2|-|12
CASSKLQDEQFF
TGTGCCAGCAGCAAACTACAGGATGAGCAGTTCTTC
>TRBJ1-2|-|TRBV7-2|-|13
CASSSSRSYGYTF
TGTGCCAGCAGCTCCTCGCGATCCTATGGCTACACCTTC
>TRBJ1-6|-|TRBV9|few|16
CASSEGPDTLNSPLHF
TGTGCCAGCAGCGAGGGTCCAGATACCCTTAATTCACCCCTCCACTTT
>TRBJ1-1|TRBD1|TRBV5-6|few|15
CASSRDRGKNTEAFF
TGTGCCAGCAGTAGGGACAGGGGTAAGAACACTGAAGCTTTCTTT
>TRBJ1-2|-|TRBV29-1|many|11
CSDTQGYGYTF
TGCAGCGACACACAGGGATATGGCTACACCTTC
>TRBJ1-1|-|TRBV7-8|-|16
CASSPGTPAVNTEAFF
TGTGCCAGCAGCCCGGGGACACCGGCAGTGAACACTGAAGCTTTCTTT
>TRBJ1-5|-|TRBV6-1|-|16
CASSEGSGPNNQPQHF
TGTGCCAGCAGTGAAGGTTCAGGGCCAAACAATCAGCCCCAGCATTTT
>TRBJ1-2|-|TRBV6-6|few|14
CASSYPSGDGGYTF
TGTGCCAGCAGTTACCCATCAGGGGATGGGGGCTACACCTTC
>TRBJ1-2|TRBD1|TRBV11-2|few|18
CASSPRDRGPNGVYGYTF
TGTGCCAGCAGCCCCCGGGACAGGGGGCCGAATGGGGTCTATGGCTACACCTTC
>TRBJ1-4|-|TRBV29-1|few|13
CSVLGSLGEKLFF
TGCAGCGTTCTCGGCAGCCTGGGTGAAAAACTGTTTTTT
>TRBJ2-2|-|TRBV30|-|13
CAWILETTGELFF
TGTGCCTGGATCCTTGAGACCACCGGGGAGCTGTTTTTT
>TRBJ2-7|TRBD1|TRBV19|few|15
CASNPPGQGTYEQYF
TGTGCCAGTAACCCACCGGGACAGGGGACCTACGAGCAGTACTTC
>TRBJ2-4|-|TRBV6-5|few|16
CASSYIYGGEKNIQYF
TGTGCCAGCAGTTACATTTATGGGGGCGAGAAAAACATTCAGTACTTC
>TRBJ2-5|-|TRBV2|-|11
CASRGAGPQYF
TGTGCCAGCAGAGGGGCAGGGCCCCAGTACTTC
>TRBJ1-6|TRBD1|TRBV7-8|few|16
CASSSLTGQGNSPLHF
TGTGCCAGCAGCTCCCTAACAGGACAGGGGAATTCACCCCTCCACTTT
>TRBJ1-2|-|TRBV6-5|-|14
CASRTVGTNYGYTF
TGTGCCAGCAGGACAGTTGGCACTAACTATGGCTACACCTTC
>TRBJ1-3|-|TRBV7-6|few|16
CASSLGSGSSGNTIYF
TGTGCCAGCAGCTTAGGTTCGGGCAGCTCTGGAAACACCATATATTTT
>TRBJ1-1|-|TRBV4-2|few|14
CASSQGGSSTEAFF
TGTGCCAGCAGCCAGGGCGGTAGTAGCACTGAAGCTTTCTTT
>TRBJ2-5|-|TRBV5-1|-|15
CASSSGTVEGETQYF
TGCGCCAGCAGCTCGGGGACCGTCGAGGGGGAGACCCAGTACTTC
>TRBJ1-1|-|TRBV7-2|-|13
CASSQGVARGAFF
TGTGCCAGCAGCCAAGGGGTCGCTCGTGGGGCTTTCTTT
>TRBJ2-2|TRBD2|TRBV30|-|16
CAWVAGVMKNTGELFF
TGTGCCTGGGTAGCGGGGGTAATGAAGAACACCGGGGAGCTGTTTTTT
>TRBJ2-7|TRBD1|TRBV18|few|14
CASSLRDRGYEQYF
TGTGCCAGCTCACTCCGGGACAGGGGGTACGAGCAGTACTTC
>TRBJ2-3|TRBD1|TRBV11-2|few|15
CASSFQGQGPDTQYF
TGTGCCAGCAGCTTCCAAGGACAGGGCCCAGATACGCAGTATTTT
>TRBJ1-3|TRBD1|TRBV7-6|-|16
CASSRTGVPSGNTIYF
TGTGCCAGCAGTCGCACAGGGGTCCCCTCTGGAAACACCATATATTTT